Presented here are 19 T cell receptor beta chains from one specimen sequenced in a study of long-term antiretroviral therapy in people with HIV. Survey-level resolution applied to immunoSEQ assay v3.0. This table comes from immunoSEQ multiplex PCR, and its TCRdb copy is limited to in-frame clones, with some not included. Of some 22,000 clones listed, 85% are singletons. Here the sequenced sample was unsorted PBMCs, taken 1.6 years after starting antiretroviral therapy. These receptors originate from a man aged 35-49 years with HIV.

For the CDR3, the DNA is TGCGCCAGCAGCCAAGATCCGGGCAGGTCTGACTCTGGAAACACCATATATTTT. Translating gives CASSQDPGRSDSGNTIYF. This chain uses TRBV4-1 with TRBJ1-3; D not resolved. Per the germline V gene, CDR1 is MGHRA and CDR2 is YSYEKL. The CDR3 length is 18 residues. V lost 0 bases, J lost 0 bases, and 15 bases lay in between.

V and J are TRBV2 and TRBJ2-3; D is undetermined. CDR3 length: 14 amino acids. The V end lost 9 bases, the J end lost 0 bases, and 13 bases lay between the germline ends. Germline CDR1 and CDR2: SNHLY and FYNNEI. The CDR3 sequence is CARKGPTSTDTQYF. In DNA form, the CDR3 reads TGTGCCAGAAAAGGACCTACGAGCACAGATACGCAGTATTTT.

This clone occurred once. This chain connects TRBV7-9 to TRBJ2-7, with 10 bases matching TRBD1. CDR3 length: 19 residues. Germline values: CDR1 SEHNR, CDR2 FQNEAQ (reference sequence). J lost 1 base, V lost 4 bases, and 16 bases had no gene match. Written as DNA, the CDR3 is TGTGCCAGCAGCTCAATAAAATTGGGGACAGGGGCCCCTTCCTACGAGCAGTACTTC. Protein product: CASSSIKLGTGAPSYEQYF.

This clone appeared once. This CDR3 is CASSYRTGLYTLNTEAFF. The CDR3 nucleotides read TGCGCCAGCAGCTACCGGACAGGGCTGTATACTTTGAACACTGAAGCTTTCTTT. The chain is built from TRBV4-1 and TRBJ1-1, with 8 bases lining up with TRBD1. The CDR3 length is 18 residues. Looked up from germline, CDR1 is MGHRA and CDR2 is YSYEKL. J gave up 0 bases and V 5 bases, and 14 bases lay outside the gene matches.

The chain couples TRBV19 to TRBJ1-2, with D unclear. The CDR3 is made up of 13 amino acids. Deletions cut 0 bases from V and 6 bases from J, with 8 bases between. Germline CDR1 and CDR2: LNHDA and SQIVND (reference sequence). The chain's CDR3 is CASSIDPGNGYTF. The CDR3 DNA sequence: TGTGCCAGTAGTATAGATCCCGGTAATGGCTACACCTTC.

This chain links TRBV14 with TRBJ2-3; weak D call: TRBD1 (5 bases). Germline CDR1 and CDR2: SGHDN and FVKESK. Trimming cost V 4 bases and J 2 bases, with 10 bases left between them. The CDR3 has 14 amino acids. The CDR3: CASSRGRHTDTQYF. DNA for the CDR3: TGTGCCAGCAGCCGGGGCAGGCACACAGATACGCAGTATTTT.

V usage is TRBV5-1 and J usage is TRBJ2-7; weak D call: TRBD2 (6 bases). The V gene lost 1 base and the J gene lost 0 bases, with 11 bases spanning the gap. The CDR3 length is 15 residues. The V gene's germline CDR1 is SGHRS and CDR2 YFSETQ. CDR3 DNA: TGCGCCAGCAGCTTGCGTGACGGGAGCTCCTACGAGCAGTACTTC. Its protein product is CASSLRDGSSYEQYF.

The chain combines TRBV28 with TRBJ1-3, with D unclear. The CDR3 sequence is 12 residues long. CDR1 is MDHEN, CDR2 SYDVKM, per germline. V was cut by 6 bases and J by 0 bases, with 3 bases left in between. The CDR3 region has the DNA TGTGCCAGCAGCTTCTCTGGAAACACCATATATTTT. Its translation is CASSFSGNTIYF.

This chain joins TRBV4-1 and TRBJ2-1, with TRBD2 matching 14 bases. V lost 3 bases, J lost 9 bases, and 19 bases stayed unmatched. This CDR3 is 20 amino acids long. Germline V CDR1 and CDR2: MGHRA, YSYEKL. This chain's CDR3 is CASSHPRTSGRTARVGEQFF. CDR3 coding DNA: TGCGCCAGCAGCCACCCTAGGACTAGCGGGAGGACCGCCAGAGTCGGTGAGCAGTTCTTC.

This clone was seen once. The chain has TRBV27 and TRBJ1-4, with TRBD1 matching 9 bases. Germline CDR1 MNHEY, CDR2 SMNVEV (reference sequence). J gave up 4 bases and V 8 bases, and 2 bases lay outside the gene matches. CDR3 length: 13 residues. CDR3: CASGTGNNEKLFF. In DNA, the CDR3 is TGTGCCAGCGGGACAGGGAATAATGAAAAACTGTTTTTT.

The chain carries TRBV5-4 and TRBJ1-6; 7 bases line up with TRBD1. CDR1 and CDR2 from the germline V gene are SGHNT and YYREEE (reference sequence). CDR3 length: 15 amino acids. J gave up 7 bases and V 0 bases, and 4 bases lay outside the gene matches. The CDR3 is CASSLEGGANSPLHF. The CDR3 region has the DNA TGTGCCAGCAGCTTGGAAGGGGGCGCGAATTCACCCCTCCACTTT.

The chain links TRBV30 to TRBJ2-1; a weak D match, TRBD2 (7 bases). This CDR3 region has 17 residues. The V end lost 0 bases, the J end lost 6 bases, and 21 bases lay between the germline ends. Germline CDR1 is GTSNPN and CDR2 is SVGIG (reference sequence). CDR3 sequence (DNA): TGTGCCTGGAGTGTAGGCACAGGGAGGGGGAGTAGCAATGAGCAGTTCTTC. Translation: CAWSVGTGRGSSNEQFF.

The rearrangement uses TRBV7-3 and TRBJ2-3; 9 bases fit TRBD2. J lost 5 bases, V lost 2 bases, and 8 bases had no gene match. CDR3 length equals 16 residues. In germline, CDR1 is SGHTA, CDR2 FQGTGA. CDR3 amino acids: CASSLYIAGAVDTQYF. The CDR3 coding sequence is TGTGCCAGCAGCTTATATATAGCGGGAGCGGTAGATACGCAGTATTTT.

The chain couples TRBV6-1 to TRBJ2-3, with 8 bases lining up with TRBD2. CDR1 is MNHNS and CDR2 is SASEGT in the germline V gene. The junction had 8 bases not matched to a gene; V was cut back by 3 bases and J by 6 bases. This CDR3 is built from 15 residues. This CDR3 is CASSEVEQRGDTQYF. The CDR3 DNA sequence: TGTGCCAGCAGTGAGGTTGAACAGCGGGGGGATACGCAGTATTTT.

CDR3 DNA sequence: TGTGCCAGCAGTGGTCGGGACAGGGGGAGAGAGCAGTACTTC. The encoded protein is CASSGRDRGREQYF. The chain is built from TRBV6-5 and TRBJ2-7; 11 bases are shared with TRBD1. Trimming at V came to 5 bases and at J to 7 bases, leaving 7 bases not matched to a gene. The CDR3 has 14 residues. Germline values: CDR1 MNHEY, CDR2 SVGAGI.

The chain recombines TRBV30 with TRBJ2-5, with D tentatively TRBD1 (5 bases). The CDR3 consists of 11 residues. Germline V lookup: CDR1 GTSNPN, CDR2 SVGIG (reference sequence). Trimming shortened V by 3 bases and J by 11 bases, and 13 bases separated the two germline ends. CDR3: CAWSQGAGQYF. CDR3 in DNA: TGTGCCTGGAGCCAAGGGGCAGGGCAGTACTTC.

In its sample, this clone was seen a few times. The chain couples TRBV27 to TRBJ2-1; a weak D match, TRBD2 (5 bases). Germline V gene sequence: CDR1 MNHEY, CDR2 SMNVEV (reference sequence). This CDR3 region has 15 residues. The V end was cut by 7 bases, the J end by 0 bases, with 13 bases between. CDR3 sequence reads: CASTSDYNSYNEQFF. In DNA form, the CDR3 reads TGTGCCAGCACCTCCGACTACAACTCCTACAATGAGCAGTTCTTC.

The chain recombines TRBV6-5 with TRBJ1-6; 8 positions agree with TRBD1. This CDR3 comprises 14 residues. V trimming: 2 bases; J trimming: 8 bases; junction bases outside the gene matches: 2. Germline assignment: CDR1 MNHEY and CDR2 SVGAGI. DNA of the CDR3: TGTGCCAGCAGTTACACGACAGGGGATTCACCCCTCCACTTT. This codes for CASSYTTGDSPLHF.

This rearrangement joins TRBV30 to TRBJ1-1; a weak D match, TRBD1 (6 bases). Trimming took off 0 bases at V and 3 bases at J, with 14 bases between the two ends. CDR3 size: 15 residues. Germline V gene data show CDR1 as GTSNPN and CDR2 as SVGIG (reference sequence). Here the CDR3 DNA reads TGTGCCTGGAGTGTACAGCGGGGGGCTGACACTGAAGCTTTCTTT. Protein sequence: CAWSVQRGADTEAFF.